What follows are 22 T cell receptor beta chains derived from one specimen sequenced in a study of OX40 agonist ivuxolimab in advanced cancers. Only in-frame clones appear in the TCRdb table, and some are missing; sequencing was by immunoSEQ multiplex PCR. The data show fewer than 85,000 clones, roughly 90% seen once. Material: CD4+ or CD8+ T cells sorted from blood, obtained in a trial of the OX40 agonist ivuxolimab. The receptor source for this set is an adult with an advanced solid tumor such as melanoma, head and neck, liver or kidney cancer.

The chain combines TRBV30 with TRBJ2-7; D gene uncertain. The CDR3 loop spans 13 amino acids. CDR1 is GTSNPN and CDR2 is SVGIG in the germline V gene (reference sequence). V lost 0 bases, J lost 5 bases, and 11 bases lay in between. The CDR3 sequence is CAWSVLGFHEQYF. CDR3 nucleotide sequence: TGTGCCTGGAGTGTTTTAGGGTTCCACGAGCAGTACTTC.

This clone was seen only once. The CDR3 coding sequence is TGTGCCTGGCTTGCGGGAGGGAAGTACAATGAGCAGTTCTTC. Translation gives CAWLAGGKYNEQFF. This chain links TRBV30 with TRBJ2-1; 9 positions agree with TRBD2. Germline CDR1 is GTSNPN and CDR2 is SVGIG (reference sequence). The CDR3 is made up of 14 amino acids. Germline trimming cut 5 bases from V and 4 bases from J; bases unmatched to any gene: 6.

This clone was observed a few times. The CDR3 spells CASSGQFNEQFF. DNA of the CDR3: TGTGCCAGCAGTGGACAATTCAATGAGCAGTTCTTC. J is TRBJ2-1 and V is TRBV2, with no clear D. The CDR3 length is 12 residues. Trimming removed 4 bases at V and 6 bases at J, with 7 bases between. From germline, CDR1 is SNHLY and CDR2 FYNNEI.

The chain links TRBV5-1 to TRBJ2-5; D is unclear. The germline CDR1 and CDR2 sequences are SGHRS and YFSETQ. CDR3 length: 11 residues. The V end was cut by 4 bases, the J end by 3 bases, with 4 bases between. The CDR3 region is CASSREETQYF. The DNA for the CDR3 is TGCGCCAGCAGCCGAGAAGAGACCCAGTACTTC.

The J gene is TRBJ2-7, the V gene TRBV5-1; 7 positions agree with TRBD2. The CDR3 length is 16 residues. V trimming: 0 bases; J trimming: 4 bases; junction bases outside the gene matches: 10. Germline CDR1 SGHRS, CDR2 YFSETQ. CDR3 nucleotides: TGCGCCAGCAGCTTGGTTGCGGGAGAAGTCTCGTACGAGCAGTACTTC. Translation gives CASSLVAGEVSYEQYF.

This clone has only a few counts. The chain has TRBV30 and TRBJ1-1, with unresolved D. This CDR3 contains 12 residues. Germline CDR1 and CDR2: GTSNPN and SVGIG (reference sequence). The germline V and J ends were trimmed by 5 bases and 4 bases, with 11 bases remaining between them. The CDR3 DNA reads as TGTGCCTGGGACTCCGGTGGCACTGAAGCTTTCTTT. Translating gives CAWDSGGTEAFF.

This clone was picked up one time. This chain connects TRBV5-6 to TRBJ2-3; D call uncertain. Per the germline V gene, CDR1 is SGHDT and CDR2 is YYEEEE. The CDR3 covers 13 residues. V dropped 4 bases and J dropped 3 bases, with 9 bases sitting between them. The CDR3 sequence is CASSAFKTDTQYF. The CDR3 DNA reads TGTGCCAGCAGCGCCTTCAAAACAGATACGCAGTATTTT.

The chain has TRBV9 and TRBJ2-3, with no clear D. This CDR3 region has 14 residues. Between the trimmed V and J ends, which lost 0 bases and 1 base, there was a span of 6 bases. The V gene's germline CDR1 is SGDLS and CDR2 YYNGEE. The CDR3: CASSVVQGTDTQYF. The CDR3 coding sequence is TGTGCCAGCAGCGTAGTGCAGGGCACAGATACGCAGTATTTT. Complete variable domain (other parts from reference TRBV9 and TRBJ2-3): DSGVTQTPKHLITATGQRVTLRCSPRSGDLSVYWYQQSLDQGLQFLIQYYNGEERAKGNILERFSAQQFPDLHSELNLSSLELGDSALYFCASSVVQGTDTQYFGPGTRLTVL.

This chain links TRBV7-9 with TRBJ2-2; D possibly corresponds to TRBD2 (6 bases). The V end was cut by 5 bases, the J end by 6 bases, with 19 bases between. The CDR3 consists of 16 residues. Germline loops: CDR1 SEHNR, CDR2 FQNEAQ (reference sequence). The CDR3, as DNA: TGTGCCAGCAGCCCCGGTCGGGGGTCCCCCGCCGGGGAGCTGTTTTTT. Translation gives CASSPGRGSPAGELFF.

This clone was detected only once. The V and J genes are TRBV28 and TRBJ2-5, with D tentatively TRBD2 (6 bases). This CDR3 spans 14 amino acids. Trimming took 4 bases from V and 1 from J, leaving 10 bases between them. The V gene's germline CDR1 is MDHEN and CDR2 SYDVKM. The CDR3 is CASSSPGSQETQYF. Here the CDR3 DNA reads TGTGCCAGCAGTTCCCCCGGGAGCCAAGAGACCCAGTACTTC.

V is TRBV5-4 and J is TRBJ1-2; D is ambiguous. The CDR3 has 13 residues. Germline CDR1 SGHNT, CDR2 YYREEE (reference sequence). V gave up 0 bases and J gave up 8 bases, with 11 bases separating them. The CDR3 reads CASSLDWAGGYTF. CDR3 coding DNA: TGTGCCAGCAGCTTGGATTGGGCGGGGGGCTACACCTTC.

In its sample, this clone was seen a few times. The CDR3 spells CASTGGGDTQYF. The CDR3 bases are TGTGCCAGCACCGGCGGGGGGGATACGCAGTATTTT. This chain connects TRBV6-6 to TRBJ2-3, with TRBD2 identical over 8 bases. This CDR3 is built from 12 residues. Germline-derived CDR1 and CDR2 are MNHNY and SVGAGI (reference sequence). The V gene end was trimmed by 7 bases and the J gene end by 6 bases; junction bases not matched to a gene: 3.

V gene TRBV18 combines with J gene TRBJ2-7; 11 nucleotides agree with TRBD1. This CDR3 is 13 amino acids long. From germline, CDR1 is KGHSH and CDR2 LQKENI. Trimming at V came to 4 bases and at J to 7 bases, leaving 3 bases not matched to a gene. CDR3 loop: CASSRGTGGEQYF. CDR3 in DNA: TGTGCCAGCTCACGAGGGACAGGGGGTGAGCAGTACTTC. The whole variable domain, remainder taken from reference TRBV18 and TRBJ2-7, is NAGVMQNPRHLVRRRGQEARLRCSPMKGHSHVYWYRQLPEEGLKFMVYLQKENIIDESGMPKERFSAEFPKEGPSILRIQQVVRGDSAAYFCASSRGTGGEQYFGPGTRLTVT.

This clone was counted once. V gene TRBV7-2 combines with J gene TRBJ2-7, with 12 bases lining up with TRBD2. The germline V gene has CDR1 SGHTA and CDR2 FQGNSA. The CDR3 sequence is 16 residues long. Trimming removed 1 base from V and 0 bases from J; junction bases left unmatched: 1. Here the CDR3 reads CASSLGTSGISYEQYF. The CDR3 DNA follows: TGTGCCAGCAGCTTAGGGACTAGCGGGATCTCCTACGAGCAGTACTTC.

The chain carries TRBV21-1 and TRBJ2-5; TRBD2, as called in the table, went unchecked against the DNA. TRBV21-1 constitutes a pseudogene. The CDR3 runs to 19 residues. The chain's CDR3 is CASSKARSGSSGTSETQYF. The CDR3 DNA reads TGTGCCAGCAGCAAAGCGCGATCGGGCTCTAGCGGGACGTCAGAGACCCAGTACTTC.

This chain uses TRBV6-1 with TRBJ1-3; TRBD1 aligns across 7 bases. Germline CDR1 and CDR2: MNHNS and SASEGT. Losses at the gene ends were 10 bases for V and 1 base for J; bases not matched to a gene: 7. The CDR3 contains 14 residues. The CDR3, as DNA: TGTGCCACTCTTGACAGGGAATCTGGAAACACCATATATTTT. Translated: CATLDRESGNTIYF.

The CDR3, as DNA: TGTGCCAGCAGAGAGACAGTGAACACTGAAGCTTTCTTT. This translates into CASRETVNTEAFF. The gene calls are TRBV6-5 and TRBJ1-1, with D perhaps matching TRBD1 (5 bases). This CDR3 has 13 amino acids. With 6 bases removed from V and 0 bases from J, the gap between germline ends came to 8 bases. Germline CDR1 and CDR2: MNHEY and SVGAGI.

The rearrangement links TRBV6-5 to TRBJ1-2; TRBD1 matches 7 bases. V lost 4 bases, J lost 5 bases, and 13 bases stayed unmatched. Germline V gives CDR1 MNHEY, CDR2 SVGAGI. The CDR3 sequence is 16 residues long. The CDR3 nucleotides read TGTGCCAGCAGTTGGGTGGGACAGACCACCTTATATGGCTACACCTTC. Encoded protein: CASSWVGQTTLYGYTF.

The chain uses TRBV6-6 and TRBJ1-1; 7 nucleotides line up with TRBD1. Germline V gene lookup returns CDR1 MNHNY and CDR2 SVGAGI (reference sequence). This CDR3 has 14 amino acids. The V and J ends lost 6 bases and 0 bases, in that order; junction bases with no gene match: 4. CDR3 region: CASRLQGLNTEAFF. CDR3 bases: TGTGCCAGCAGATTACAGGGGCTGAACACTGAAGCTTTCTTT.

The CDR3 loop reads CASSRTSGRAFGNEQFF. The CDR3 DNA sequence: TGTGCCAGCAGCCGGACTAGCGGGAGGGCCTTCGGCAATGAGCAGTTCTTC. The chain is built from TRBV7-6 and TRBJ2-1, with 15 bases lining up with TRBD2. The CDR3 is 17 amino acids. The trim removed 5 bases at V and 6 bases at J, leaving 8 bases unmatched. CDR1 is SGHVS and CDR2 is FNYEAQ in the germline V gene.

Written as DNA, the CDR3 is TGTGCCAGCAGCCCAACGCAGGGCTTCCTAGGAGATACGCAGTATTTT. It translates to CASSPTQGFLGDTQYF. J is TRBJ2-3 and V is TRBV7-6, with D maybe TRBD1 (5 bases). The germline V and J ends were trimmed by 5 bases and 5 bases, with 20 bases remaining between them. CDR1 SGHVS and CDR2 FNYEAQ come from the germline V gene. This CDR3 has 16 residues.

This clone was recorded only once. CDR3 sequence: CASSETSGRADTQYF. CDR3 nucleotides: TGCGCCAGCAGCGAGACTAGCGGGAGGGCAGATACGCAGTATTTT. V and J are TRBV5-1 and TRBJ2-3; 14 bases agree with TRBD2. Trimming took 4 bases from V and 4 from J; bases not matched to a gene: 2. CDR1 and CDR2 from the germline V gene are SGHRS and YFSETQ. The CDR3 has 15 amino acids.